A selection of T cell receptor beta chains follows, all from one sample in a study of shared T cell receptors in the human thymus. Method: immunoSEQ multiplex PCR; TCRdb's copy keeps in-frame clones and lacks some. The table shows around 340,000 clones, with approximately 95% occurring only once. Sequences were obtained from thymocytes. These receptors originate from a human donor. The CDR3 runs from the conserved cysteine through the conserved F or W. The D gene is left open where the match is weak. The size entry is marked missing in some rows and otherwise reads once, few, many or a size class.

v_gene	abundance	j_gene	d_gene	CDR3nt	CDR3aa
TRBV11-2	-	TRBJ2-5	-	TGTGCCAGCAGCGGTCCAAGGGAGACCCAGTACTTC	CASSGPRETQYF
TRBV5-5	-	TRBJ1-3	TRBD1	TGTGCCAGCAGCGCTGGACAGGGAACTGGAAACACCATATATTTT	CASSAGQGTGNTIYF
TRBV14	-	TRBJ2-2	-	TGTGCCAGCAGCCAAGGATATGGATTGAACACCGGGGAGCTGTTTTTT	CASSQGYGLNTGELFF
TRBV10-2	-	TRBJ2-7	TRBD1	TGCGCCAGCAGCGACAGGGGGCGCGGTGACGAGCAGTACTTC	CASSDRGRGDEQYF
TRBV28	-	TRBJ2-3	-	TGTGCCAGCAGTCCGGCCTGGACAGAGTCCACAGATACGCAGTATTTT	CASSPAWTESTDTQYF
TRBV28	once	TRBJ2-5	-	TGTGCCAGCAGTTTCGGCGGAGAAGAGACCCAGTACTTC	CASSFGGEETQYF
TRBV28	-	TRBJ2-3	TRBD2	TGTGCCAGCAGTTTAGCGGGGGGTTCGGCGGGAGGAGATACGCAGTATTTT	CASSLAGGSAGGDTQYF
TRBV28	-	TRBJ2-7	TRBD2	TGTGCCAGCACCTATGGGGGGGCCTACGAGCAGTACTTC	CASTYGGAYEQYF
TRBV28	-	TRBJ2-7	-	TGTGCCAGCAGGTGGGGGCCCAACGAGCAGTACTTC	CASRWGPNEQYF
TRBV5-6	-	TRBJ2-1	TRBD1	TGTGCCAGCAGCTTGGATTATGGGACAGCCAACAATGAGCAGTTCTTC	CASSLDYGTANNEQFF
TRBV27	-	TRBJ2-5	-	TGTGCCAGCAGCGTAACAGGACCCCAAGAGACCCAGTACTTC	CASSVTGPQETQYF
TRBV4-1	-	TRBJ2-2	TRBD2	TGCGCCAGCACCCAAGCCCGGGGGGACACCGGGGAGCTGTTTTTT	CASTQARGDTGELFF
TRBV5-6	-	TRBJ2-7	-	TGTGCCAGCAGCTTAGGCTCCTTCCTGGGCTACGAGCAGTACTTC	CASSLGSFLGYEQYF
TRBV6-1	once	TRBJ1-2	-	TGTGCCAGCGGTGAGAAAACAGAGAGGTATGGCTACACCTTC	CASGEKTERYGYTF
TRBV7-9	-	TRBJ1-3	-	TGTGCACCAGAGCAGCACTCTGGAAACACCATATATTTT	CAPEQHSGNTIYF
TRBV4-2	-	TRBJ2-2	-	TGTGCCAGCAGCCAAGAATTCCCGAACACCGGGGAGCTGTTTTTT	CASSQEFPNTGELFF
TRBV7-9	-	TRBJ1-2	-	TGTGCCAGCAGCTTAACCCCTAACAGGGCCAACTATGGCTACACCTTC	CASSLTPNRANYGYTF
TRBV7-3	-	TRBJ2-3	-	TGTGCCAGCAGCTTAAGTCCGTTACGTTCCACAGATACGCAGTATTTT	CASSLSPLRSTDTQYF
TRBV18	-	TRBJ1-3	-	TGTGCCAGCTCACCATCTCCAGGGAAGGGAAACACCATATATTTT	CASSPSPGKGNTIYF
TRBV5-6	-	TRBJ2-2	-	TGTGCCAGCCTCCCGGGCCCCAGGCGCACCGGGGAGCTGTTTTTT	CASLPGPRRTGELFF
TRBV28	-	TRBJ1-6	TRBD1	TGTGCCAGCAGTTTACACCCACAGGGGTCACCCCTCCACTTT	CASSLHPQGSPLHF
TRBV4-2	-	TRBJ1-2	-	TGTGCCAGCAGCCAGCTTCCCTTTGGGGATGCCCGGCCGGTGACCGCCGACTTCTCCTATGGCTACACCTTC	CASSQLPFGDARPVTADFSYGYTF
TRBV5-4	-	TRBJ1-1	TRBD1	TGTGCCAGCAGCGCTGACAGGGCTCCCGTTGAAGCTTTCTTT	CASSADRAPVEAFF
TRBV27	-	TRBJ2-1	TRBD2	TGTGCCAGCAGTCCTCCCTGGACTAGCGGGAGGACACCCCATGAGCAGTTCTTC	CASSPPWTSGRTPHEQFF
TRBV9	-	TRBJ1-2	TRBD1	TGTGCCAGCAGCGCCCTGACAGGGGGAGAACCTCTGAACTATGGCTACACCTTC	CASSALTGGEPLNYGYTF
TRBV7-2	-	TRBJ2-5	TRBD2	TGTGCCAGCAGCTCATCTCCGGGACTAGCGGGAGGGGAGACCCAGTACTTC	CASSSSPGLAGGETQYF
TRBV6-1	-	TRBJ2-7	-	TGTGCCAGCAGTGAGTTTTCGCAGCCCCACTTC	CASSEFSQPHF
TRBV29-1	-	TRBJ2-1	TRBD2	TGCAGCGCCACTCCAGCGGGAGGTTTAGGCTACAATGAGCAGTTCTTC	CSATPAGGLGYNEQFF
TRBV27	-	TRBJ2-7	-	TGTGCCAGCAGTCCCTACCCAACTAGTAGCTCCTACGAGCAGTACTTC	CASSPYPTSSSYEQYF
TRBV4-1	-	TRBJ1-5	-	TGCGCCAGCAGCCATATCAGGGCGGGGGTCCGTCAGCCCCAGCATTTT	CASSHIRAGVRQPQHF
TRBV6-5	-	TRBJ1-1	-	TGTGCCAGCAGTTACTCGGACAGATTTAACACTGAAGCTTTCTTT	CASSYSDRFNTEAFF
TRBV7-3	once	TRBJ2-3	TRBD2	TGTGCCAGCAGCTTAATTGAGCGGGAGGGCACAGATACGCAGTATTTT	CASSLIEREGTDTQYF
TRBV21-1	-	TRBJ2-3	-	TGTGCCAGCACTCTCCTTTTGGCGGGAGGGCAAGATACGCAGTATTTT	CASTLLLAGGQDTQYF
TRBV10-2	-	TRBJ2-7	-	TGCGCCAGCAGTGATATTCCTGGCCAGGGAGAGGGGGAGCAGTACTTC	CASSDIPGQGEGEQYF
TRBV4-1	-	TRBJ1-2	TRBD1	TGCGCCAGCACCCCTACAGGGGGCTTAGACTATGGCTACACCTTC	CASTPTGGLDYGYTF
TRBV4-3	-	TRBJ2-1	TRBD1	TGCGCCAGCAGCACACGGACAGGGCACTACAATGAGCAGTTCTTC	CASSTRTGHYNEQFF
TRBV19	-	TRBJ2-5	TRBD2	TGTGCCAGTAGTATAAGCGGCGGGGGGCAAGAGACCCAGTACTTC	CASSISGGGQETQYF
TRBV28	-	TRBJ2-5	-	TGTGCCAGCAGTTTAAAGGGACCCCAAGAGACCCAGTACTTC	CASSLKGPQETQYF
TRBV28	-	TRBJ1-4	-	TGTGCCAGCAGACCCGCCCGGAGGGGGAGGTCTGAAAAACTGTTTTTT	CASRPARRGRSEKLFF
TRBV20-1	-	TRBJ2-5	-	TGCAGTGCAGAGACCCAGTACTTC	CSAETQYF
TRBV15	-	TRBJ2-7	TRBD2	TGTGCCACCAGCAGAGATGATAGCGGGAGTGTCTACGAGCAGTACTTC	CATSRDDSGSVYEQYF
TRBV9	-	TRBJ2-3	-	TGTGCCAGCAGCGTCGTAGCCCCCCGTAGGAAGCGGAGTGGGACAGATACGCAGTATTTT	CASSVVAPRRKRSGTDTQYF
TRBV28	-	TRBJ2-7	TRBD1	TGTGCCAGCAGTTCGCCCATGACAGGGTCCTACGAGCAGTACTTC	CASSSPMTGSYEQYF
TRBV5-4	-	TRBJ2-1	-	TGTGCCATACCTGGGGAACAGATCGCCAATGAGCAGTTCTTC	CAIPGEQIANEQFF
TRBV7-9	once	TRBJ2-7	TRBD2	TGTGCCAGCAGCCCGCCGGGACTAGCGGAAAACCACCTGTTCTACGAGCAGTACTTC	CASSPPGLAENHLFYEQYF
TRBV9	-	TRBJ1-3	TRBD1	TGTGCCAGCAGCGATAGGGACAGGCCCAGCTCTGGAAACACCATATATTTT	CASSDRDRPSSGNTIYF
TRBV19	-	TRBJ2-4	-	TGTGCCAGTAGTAATGGGGAGGCCAAAAACATTCAGTACTTC	CASSNGEAKNIQYF
TRBV6-4	-	TRBJ1-2	TRBD1	TGTGCCAGTAGGGCCGGGACAGCCTATGGCTACACCTTC	CASRAGTAYGYTF
TRBV11-3	once	TRBJ2-3	-	TGTGCCAGCAGCTTGGGTTTGTTAGCGCTAGATACGCAGTATTTT	CASSLGLLALDTQYF
TRBV12-5	-	TRBJ2-1	-	TGTGCTAGTGGTTTTCGACTCCGGACCGGGTTTTACAATGAGCAGTTCTTC	CASGFRLRTGFYNEQFF
TRBV28	-	TRBJ1-5	TRBD1	TGTGCCAGCAGCTTGGACAGGGGGGTGGTGATACAGCCCCAGCATTTT	CASSLDRGVVIQPQHF
TRBV9	-	TRBJ1-2	-	TGTGCCAGCAGCGTAGTTCCACAGGAGCTTAACTATGGCTACACCTTC	CASSVVPQELNYGYTF
TRBV27	-	TRBJ2-7	-	TGTGCCAGCAGTTTAGGAGCAGGATCCTACGAGCAGTACTTC	CASSLGAGSYEQYF
TRBV11-2	-	TRBJ1-5	TRBD1	TGTGCCAGCAGCTGGGACAGGGAGAAGCAGCCCCAGCATTTT	CASSWDREKQPQHF
TRBV10-1	few	TRBJ2-7	-	TGCGCCAGGATTCATCCCGAGCAGTACTTC	CARIHPEQYF
TRBV30	-	TRBJ2-3	TRBD1	TGTGCCTGGAGTGAAAGGGGACAGCTTAGCACAGATACGCAGTATTTT	CAWSERGQLSTDTQYF
TRBV27	-	TRBJ1-5	-	TGTGCCAGCAGTTTAACAGGCGCGAGGGGCAATCAGCCCCAGCATTTT	CASSLTGARGNQPQHF